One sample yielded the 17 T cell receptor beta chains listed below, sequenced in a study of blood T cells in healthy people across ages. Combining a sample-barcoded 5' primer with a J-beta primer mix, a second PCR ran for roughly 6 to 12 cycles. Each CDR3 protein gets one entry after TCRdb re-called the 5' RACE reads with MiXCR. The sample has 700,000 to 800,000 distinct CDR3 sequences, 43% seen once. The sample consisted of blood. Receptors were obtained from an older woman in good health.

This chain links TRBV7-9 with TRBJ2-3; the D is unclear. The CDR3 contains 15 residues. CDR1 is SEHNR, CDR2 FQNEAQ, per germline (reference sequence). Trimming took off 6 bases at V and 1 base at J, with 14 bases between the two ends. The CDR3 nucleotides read TGTGCCAGCAGTCCTCCAGGTTCGGGCACAGATACGCAGTATTTT. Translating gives CASSPPGSGTDTQYF.

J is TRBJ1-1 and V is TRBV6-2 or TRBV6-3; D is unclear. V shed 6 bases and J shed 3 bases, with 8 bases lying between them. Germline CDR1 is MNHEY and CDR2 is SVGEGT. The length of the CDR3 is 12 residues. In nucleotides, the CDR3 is TGTGCCAGCAGAAAAAGGGACACTGAAGCTTTCTTT. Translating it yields CASRKRDTEAFF.

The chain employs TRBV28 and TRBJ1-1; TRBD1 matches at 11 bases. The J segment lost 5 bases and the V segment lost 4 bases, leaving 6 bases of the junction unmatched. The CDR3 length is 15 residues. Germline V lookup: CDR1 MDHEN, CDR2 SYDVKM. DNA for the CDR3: TGTGCCAGCAGTTCCGGGACAGGGGGATGGACTGAAGCTTTCTTT. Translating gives CASSSGTGGWTEAFF.

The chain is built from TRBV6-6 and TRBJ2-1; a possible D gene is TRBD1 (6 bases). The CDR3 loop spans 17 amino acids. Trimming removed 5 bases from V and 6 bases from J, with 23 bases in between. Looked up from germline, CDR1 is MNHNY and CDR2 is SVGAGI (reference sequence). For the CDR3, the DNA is TGTGCCAGCAGTATGTTACCGGGCCGAAAAGGGGGCAATGAGCAGTTCTTC. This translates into CASSMLPGRKGGNEQFF.

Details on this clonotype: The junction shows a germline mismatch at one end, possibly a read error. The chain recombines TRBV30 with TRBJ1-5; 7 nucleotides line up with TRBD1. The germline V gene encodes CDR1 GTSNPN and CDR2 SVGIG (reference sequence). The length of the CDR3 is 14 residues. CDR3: CAWTTGKSNQPQHF. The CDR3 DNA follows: TGTGCCTGGACGACAGGGAAGAGCAATCAACCCCAGCATTTT. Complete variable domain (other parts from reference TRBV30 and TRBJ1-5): SQTIHQWPATLVQPVGSPLSLECTVEGTSNPNLYWYRQAAGRGLQLLFYSVGIGQISSEVPQNLSASRPQDRQFILSSKKLLLSDSGFYLCAWTTGKSNQPQHFGDGTRLSIL.

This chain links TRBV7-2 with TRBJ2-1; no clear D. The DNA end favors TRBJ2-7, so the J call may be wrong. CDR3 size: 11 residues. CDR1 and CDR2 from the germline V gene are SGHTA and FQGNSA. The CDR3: CASTFYNEQYF. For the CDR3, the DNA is TGTGCCAGCACTTTTTACAATGAGCAGTACTTC.

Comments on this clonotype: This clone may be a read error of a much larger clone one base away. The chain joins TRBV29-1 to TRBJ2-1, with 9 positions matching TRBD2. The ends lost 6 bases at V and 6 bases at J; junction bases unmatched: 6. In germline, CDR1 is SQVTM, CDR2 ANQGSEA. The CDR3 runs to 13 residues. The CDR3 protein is CSVRTSARNEQFF. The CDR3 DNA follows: TGCAGCGTCCGGACTAGCGCGCGCAATGAGCAGTTCTTC.

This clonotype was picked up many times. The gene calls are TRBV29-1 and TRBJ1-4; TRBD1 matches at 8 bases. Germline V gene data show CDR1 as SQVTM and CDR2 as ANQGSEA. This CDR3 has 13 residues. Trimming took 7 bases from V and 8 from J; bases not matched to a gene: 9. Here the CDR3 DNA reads TGCAGCGCCTCGACAGGGGTGAAGGAAAAACTGTTTTTT. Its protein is CSASTGVKEKLFF.

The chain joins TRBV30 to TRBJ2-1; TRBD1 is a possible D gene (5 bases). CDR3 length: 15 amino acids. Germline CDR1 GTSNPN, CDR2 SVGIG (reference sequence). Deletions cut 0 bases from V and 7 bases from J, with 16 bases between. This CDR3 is CAWSVGQGSQNEQFF. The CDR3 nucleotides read TGTGCCTGGAGTGTAGGGCAGGGATCCCAAAATGAGCAGTTCTTC.

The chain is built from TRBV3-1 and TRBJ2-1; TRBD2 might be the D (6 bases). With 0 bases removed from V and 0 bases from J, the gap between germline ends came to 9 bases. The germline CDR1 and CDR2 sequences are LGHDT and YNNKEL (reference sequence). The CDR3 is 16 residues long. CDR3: CASSQDSGSSYNEQFF. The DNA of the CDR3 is TGTGCCAGCAGCCAAGATTCCGGGAGCTCCTACAATGAGCAGTTCTTC.

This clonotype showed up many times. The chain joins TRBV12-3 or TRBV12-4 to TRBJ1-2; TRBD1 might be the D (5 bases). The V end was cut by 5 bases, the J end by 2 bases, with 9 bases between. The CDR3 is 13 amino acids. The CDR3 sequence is CASSEGTNYGYTF. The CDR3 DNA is TGTGCCAGCAGTGAGGGGACCAACTATGGCTACACCTTC.

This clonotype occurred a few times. The DNA for the CDR3 is TGCAGTGCCAAGAGGGGGGGTTCGGGGAATCAGCCCCAGCATTTT. Residues: CSAKRGGSGNQPQHF. This chain uses TRBV20-1 with TRBJ1-5, with a possible D match to TRBD1 (6 bases). Germline V gene sequence: CDR1 DFQATT, CDR2 SNEGSKA (reference sequence). The CDR3 totals 15 residues. Trimming removed 6 bases at V and 4 bases at J, with 19 bases between.

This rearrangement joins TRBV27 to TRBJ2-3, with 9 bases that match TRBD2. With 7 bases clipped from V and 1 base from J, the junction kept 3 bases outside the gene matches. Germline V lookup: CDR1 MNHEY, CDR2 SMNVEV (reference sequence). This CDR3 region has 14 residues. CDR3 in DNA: TGTGCCAGCACTCCTAGCGGGGGCACAGATACGCAGTATTTT. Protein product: CASTPSGGTDTQYF.

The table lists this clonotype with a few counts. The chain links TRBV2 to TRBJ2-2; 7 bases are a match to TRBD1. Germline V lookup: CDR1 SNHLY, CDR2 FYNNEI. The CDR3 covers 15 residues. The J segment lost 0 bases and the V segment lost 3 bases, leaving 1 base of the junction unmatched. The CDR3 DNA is TGTGCCAGCAGTGAGACAGGGCCGAACACCGGGGAGCTGTTTTTT. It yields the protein CASSETGPNTGELFF.

DNA of the CDR3: TGTGCCAGCAGCCAAGGGGTAGGGGGCAATGAGCAGTTCTTC. This translates into CASSQGVGGNEQFF. V gene TRBV3-1 combines with J gene TRBJ2-1, with D maybe TRBD1 (6 bases). Trimming left V 1 base short and J 6 bases short, with 10 bases between. The CDR3 consists of 14 residues. Germline V gene sequence: CDR1 LGHDT, CDR2 YNNKEL (reference sequence).

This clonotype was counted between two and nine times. CDR3 sequence (DNA): TGCGCCAGCAGCTTGGACAGCCCCTACAATGAGCAGTTCTTC. It specifies CASSLDSPYNEQFF. The gene calls are TRBV5-1 and TRBJ2-1; D remains ambiguous. The ends were cut back, 0 bases at V and 2 bases at J, with 6 bases in the middle. The germline gives CDR1 SGHRS, CDR2 YFSETQ. The CDR3 extends over 14 amino acids.

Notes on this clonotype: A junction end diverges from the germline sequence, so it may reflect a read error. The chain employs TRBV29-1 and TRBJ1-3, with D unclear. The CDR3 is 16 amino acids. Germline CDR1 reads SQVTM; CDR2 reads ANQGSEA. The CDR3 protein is CSVFYSHSGSGNAIYF. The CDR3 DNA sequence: TGCAGCGTTTTCTACTCGCACTCGGGGTCTGGAAACGCCATATATTTT.